This T cell receptor beta chain appears in the sequencing data of a study of CD4 T cells in relation to SARS-CoV-2 and coronaviruses. Turning to the study itself: Crossreactive spike epitopes shared across donors were mapped to their HLA restriction. Study-wide findings and caveats: Roughly 69% of donors had memory CD4+ clonotypes crossrecognizing SARS-CoV-2 and common cold coronavirus spike.

Naive and memory CD4+ T cells were cultured with CEF, then survey-sequenced. Using immunoSEQ multiplex PCR, the repertoire was profiled, and TCRdb retains in-frame clones only, with some absent. The sample yields about 31,000 clones, around 80% seen once. About this clone itself: Its antigen remains unknown.

Germline lookup yields CDR1 SNHLY and CDR2 FYNNEI. The CDR3 contains 14 residues. Deletions cut 2 bases from V and 6 bases from J, with 13 bases between. The V gene is TRBV2, the J gene TRBJ2-5, with D uncertain. Sequenced sample: memory CD4+ T cells from PBMCs, cultured in vitro. The sequence derives from an adult with COVID-19. The CDR3 DNA follows: TGTGCCAGCAGTGAATCGCCGGTGGTGCAGACCCAGTACTTC. This sequence encodes CASSESPVVQTQYF.